This paragraph reports one T cell receptor beta chain. This sample is drawn from a study of long-term antiretroviral therapy in people with HIV. The libraries were made with immunoSEQ v3.0 at survey level. Sequenced by immunoSEQ multiplex PCR; TCRdb stores in-frame clones only, minus some. The top ten hold about 8.7% of the sample, which has around 23,000 clones, 80% to 90% seen once. The V gene end was trimmed by 1 base and the J gene end by 5 bases; junction bases not matched to a gene: 7. Germline values: CDR1 SEHNR, CDR2 FQNEAQ (reference sequence). There are 15 residues in the CDR3. The sequence was obtained from a man in his fifties with HIV. The specimen was unsorted PBMCs, collected 1.8 years before starting antiretroviral therapy. The gene calls are TRBV7-9 and TRBJ1-1; 7 nucleotides match TRBD1. CDR3 bases: TGTGCCAGCAGCTTAGTCCCCAGGGGGGGGACTGAAGCTTTCTTT. The encoded protein is CASSLVPRGGTEAFF.